The 29 T cell receptor beta chains below come from one sample, sequenced in a study of OX40 agonist ivuxolimab in advanced cancers. Sequencing used immunoSEQ multiplex PCR; TCRdb keeps in-frame clones, though not all of them. The sample holds about 45,000 clones, more than 70% seen once. The sequences come from CD4+ or CD8+ T cells sorted from blood, collected in a trial of the OX40 agonist ivuxolimab. Every receptor here comes from an adult with an advanced solid tumor such as melanoma, head and neck, liver or kidney cancer.

This clone turned up a few times. The chain carries TRBV10-2 and TRBJ2-7; no definite D call. The CDR3 length is 13 residues. V was trimmed by 3 bases and J by 6 bases, leaving 12 bases between them. Germline CDR1 reads WSHSY; CDR2 reads SAAADI. CDR3 nucleotides: TGCGCCAGCAGTGAAGATTTAGCAGGCGAGCAGTACTTC. This codes for CASSEDLAGEQYF.

CDR3 DNA: TGTGCCAGCAGCGTGTACCCGGAGGCTTACGAGCAGTACTTC. It encodes CASSVYPEAYEQYF. This chain connects TRBV5-4 to TRBJ2-7, with D possibly matching TRBD2 (5 bases). The germline V and J ends were trimmed by 4 bases and 4 bases, with 15 bases remaining between them. The CDR3 is 14 residues long. CDR1 and CDR2 from the germline V gene are SGHNT and YYREEE (reference sequence).

This rearrangement joins TRBV7-6 to TRBJ1-3; D is unclear. The CDR3 sequence is 16 residues long. Between the trimmed V and J ends, which lost 1 base and 1 base, there was a span of 11 bases. Germline values: CDR1 SGHVS, CDR2 FNYEAQ. CDR3 DNA sequence: TGTGCCAGCAGCTTAGGGGTCGGGAGATCTGGAAACACCATATATTTT. Its protein product is CASSLGVGRSGNTIYF.

The V and J genes are TRBV7-9 and TRBJ2-7; unclear D gene. Germline V lookup: CDR1 SEHNR, CDR2 FQNEAQ (reference sequence). Deletions cut 4 bases from V and 3 bases from J, with 4 bases between. The CDR3 contains 11 residues. Written as DNA, the CDR3 is TGTGCCAGCAGCTCATACTACGAGCAGTACTTC. It encodes CASSSYYEQYF.

The chain joins TRBV5-4 to TRBJ1-1, with D unclear. V was cut by 1 base and J by 1 base, with 5 bases left in between. The germline CDR1 and CDR2 sequences are SGHNT and YYREEE (reference sequence). The length of the CDR3 is 13 residues. The CDR3 loop is CASSLWENTEAFF. The DNA of the CDR3 is TGTGCCAGCAGCTTGTGGGAGAACACTGAAGCTTTCTTT.

The rearrangement joins TRBV30 to TRBJ1-6, with D possibly matching TRBD1 (6 bases). Trimming left V 8 bases short and J 9 bases short, with 17 bases between. The CDR3 totals 13 residues. From germline, CDR1 is GTSNPN and CDR2 SVGIG (reference sequence). In DNA, the CDR3 is TGTGCCCGCGACGGGGGGGCTGGTTCACCCCTCCACTTT. Encoded protein: CARDGGAGSPLHF. The variable domain in full, completed from reference TRBV30 and TRBJ1-6, reads SQTIHQWPATLVQPVGSPLSLECTVEGTSNPNLYWYRQAAGRGLQLLFYSVGIGQISSEVPQNLSASRPQDRQFILSSKKLLLSDSGFYLCARDGGAGSPLHFGNGTRLTVT.

V and J are TRBV6-6 and TRBJ1-2; D may be TRBD1 (6 bases). The CDR3 is 15 residues long. The germline V and J ends were trimmed by 2 bases and 6 bases, with 16 bases remaining between them. Looked up from germline, CDR1 is MNHNY and CDR2 is SVGAGI (reference sequence). The CDR3 here is CASSYTKQGWDGYTF. CDR3 coding DNA: TGTGCCAGCAGTTACACCAAACAGGGTTGGGATGGCTACACCTTC.

The chain combines TRBV7-9 with TRBJ1-3; D is ambiguous. The CDR3 contains 16 residues. The germline V gene encodes CDR1 SEHNR and CDR2 FQNEAQ (reference sequence). Trimming took 2 bases from V and 2 from J, leaving 13 bases between them. The CDR3, as DNA: TGTGCCAGCAGCTTACTCCAGGACGCGGCTGGAAACACCATATATTTT. Amino acid sequence: CASSLLQDAAGNTIYF. The full variable domain, in which reference TRBV7-9 and TRBJ1-3 provide the parts outside the CDR3, is DTGVSQNPRHKITKRGQNVTFRCDPISEHNRLYWYRQTLGQGPEFLTYFQNEAQLEKSRLLSDRFSAERPKGSFSTLEIQRTEQGDSAMYLCASSLLQDAAGNTIYFGEGSWLTVV.

The V gene is TRBV13, the J gene TRBJ2-4; D ambiguous. With 5 bases removed from V and 1 base from J, the gap between germline ends came to 15 bases. The CDR3 extends over 16 amino acids. Germline V gives CDR1 PRHDT, CDR2 FYEKMQ (reference sequence). CDR3 in amino acids: CASSNNHLRAKNIQYF. The CDR3, as DNA: TGTGCCAGCAGCAACAATCACCTGAGGGCCAAAAACATTCAGTACTTC.

V gene TRBV27 combines with J gene TRBJ2-7, with a tentative D call TRBD1 (5 bases). The CDR3 has 12 residues. Between the trimmed V and J ends, which lost 6 bases and 2 bases, there was a span of 8 bases. CDR1 and CDR2 (germline): MNHEY, SMNVEV (reference sequence). The CDR3 sequence is CASRTETYEQYF. The CDR3 DNA reads as TGTGCCAGCAGGACAGAAACCTACGAGCAGTACTTC.

There are many counts of this clone. The chain employs TRBV4-1 and TRBJ2-5, with D perhaps matching TRBD2 (7 bases). The CDR3 length is 16 residues. The germline CDR1 and CDR2 sequences are MGHRA and YSYEKL. The V end lost 4 bases, the J end lost 0 bases, and 15 bases lay between the germline ends. The CDR3 nucleotides read TGCGCCAGCAGCCCTCCGGGGGGCGAAAACCAAGAGACCCAGTACTTC. Its translation: CASSPPGGENQETQYF.

The chain employs TRBV7-9 and TRBJ2-7; tentatively, D is TRBD1 (6 bases). V lost 4 bases to trimming and J lost 4 bases, with 20 bases between them. CDR1 and CDR2 (germline): SEHNR, FQNEAQ (reference sequence). CDR3 length equals 16 residues. For the CDR3, the DNA is TGTGCCAGCAGCTCGCCCCGGGACAAACCCCTATACGAGCAGTACTTC. Translated: CASSSPRDKPLYEQYF.

This sequence joins TRBV29-1 and TRBJ2-1; D might be TRBD2 (7 bases). The V gene lost 8 bases and the J gene lost 2 bases, with 19 bases spanning the gap. Germline values: CDR1 SQVTM, CDR2 ANQGSEA. The CDR3 contains 15 residues. CDR3 residues: CSTEGGAGTYNEQFF. CDR3 in DNA: TGCAGCACTGAAGGGGGGGCAGGTACCTACAATGAGCAGTTCTTC.

The CDR3 DNA is TGTGCCAGCAGCCTTAGGAGGGGGCTCCGGGGTGGCTACACCTTC. It yields the protein CASSLRRGLRGGYTF. This chain connects TRBV21-1 to TRBJ1-2; TRBD1 is the table's D call, not checked against the DNA. TRBV21-1 represents a pseudogene. The CDR3 is 15 amino acids.

The CDR3 protein is CASSLDGTEAFF. The DNA for the CDR3 is TGTGCCAGCAGCTTAGACGGCACTGAAGCTTTCTTT. The chain combines TRBV11-2 with TRBJ1-1; the D is unclear. The germline CDR1 and CDR2 sequences are SGHAT and FQNNGV. The CDR3 has 12 residues. V lost 0 bases and J 4 bases, leaving 3 bases between the germline ends.

The count of this clone is one. J is TRBJ2-1 and V is TRBV5-4; 9 bases fit TRBD1. Trimming at V came to 0 bases and at J to 6 bases, leaving 1 base not matched to a gene. The germline CDR1 and CDR2 sequences are SGHNT and YYREEE (reference sequence). CDR3 length: 14 residues. The CDR3 loop is CASSLGTGVNEQFF. Here the CDR3 DNA reads TGTGCCAGCAGCTTGGGGACAGGGGTCAATGAGCAGTTCTTC.

The chain combines TRBV9 with TRBJ2-3; the D gene is possibly TRBD2 (6 bases). This CDR3 has 16 amino acids. V lost 0 bases and J lost 2, with 13 bases in between. In germline, CDR1 is SGDLS, CDR2 YYNGEE. CDR3: CASSVEGRGLTDTQYF. CDR3 nucleotide sequence: TGTGCCAGCAGCGTAGAAGGGCGGGGCCTCACAGATACGCAGTATTTT.

This chain links TRBV7-8 with TRBJ2-5; D is perhaps TRBD2 (5 bases). The assigned J gene may be wrong: the sequence end matches TRBJ2-7 better. The length of the CDR3 is 15 residues. The germline V gene has CDR1 SGHVS and CDR2 FQNEAQ. The CDR3 DNA follows: TGTGCCAGCAGCCCCCGGACTGATACTACCTACGAGCAGTACTTC. As protein: CASSPRTDTTYEQYF.

This clone came up once. The V call is TRBV6-5, the J call TRBJ2-5, with 7 positions matching TRBD1. CDR1 and CDR2 (germline): MNHEY, SVGAGI. The CDR3 has 14 residues. The V and J ends lost 0 bases and 3 bases, in that order; junction bases with no gene match: 1. CDR3 in DNA: TGTGCCAGCAGTTACTCCGGGACAGAAGAGACCCAGTACTTC. Its protein product is CASSYSGTEETQYF.

This chain links TRBV4-1 with TRBJ1-5, with D possibly TRBD1 on 6 matching bases. This CDR3 comprises 18 residues. Germline assignment: CDR1 MGHRA and CDR2 YSYEKL. Trimming took 0 bases from V and 0 from J, leaving 15 bases between them. CDR3 in amino acids: CASSQDLTGSYSNQPQHF. CDR3 nucleotides: TGCGCCAGCAGCCAAGATCTAACAGGGAGTTATAGCAATCAGCCCCAGCATTTT.

CDR3 protein: CASFLDGYTF. For the CDR3, the DNA is TGTGCCAGCTTCCTGGATGGCTACACCTTC. The chain carries TRBV6-1 and TRBJ1-2; D not resolved. From germline, CDR1 is MNHNS and CDR2 SASEGT. With 8 bases removed from V and 6 bases from J, the gap between germline ends came to 7 bases. CDR3 size: 10 residues.

The chain recombines TRBV11-2 with TRBJ2-7; D perhaps matches TRBD1 (5 bases). The CDR3 is 14 amino acids. Looked up from germline, CDR1 is SGHAT and CDR2 is FQNNGV. V was cut by 0 bases and J by 2 bases, with 8 bases left in between. The CDR3 protein is CASSLEQGTYEQYF. The CDR3 DNA is TGTGCCAGCAGCTTAGAGCAGGGTACCTACGAGCAGTACTTC.

The genes are TRBV4-1 and TRBJ1-3; D is possibly TRBD1 (5 bases). V lost 2 bases to trimming and J lost 0 bases, with 8 bases between them. In germline, CDR1 is MGHRA, CDR2 YSYEKL. The CDR3 spans 15 residues. CDR3 bases: TGCGCCAGCAGCCAACGGGACGGCTCTGGAAACACCATATATTTT. Its translation is CASSQRDGSGNTIYF.

The chain joins TRBV9 to TRBJ2-3; 16 bases line up with TRBD2. V trimming: 4 bases; J trimming: 1 base; junction bases outside the gene matches: 6. CDR3 size: 18 residues. Germline-derived CDR1 and CDR2 are SGDLS and YYNGEE. In nucleotides, the CDR3 is TGTGCCAGCAGCCCGGGACTAGCGGGGGGGTGGGGCACAGATACGCAGTATTTT. Translating it yields CASSPGLAGGWGTDTQYF. The full variable domain, its missing parts supplied by reference TRBV9 and TRBJ2-3, is DSGVTQTPKHLITATGQRVTLRCSPRSGDLSVYWYQQSLDQGLQFLIQYYNGEERAKGNILERFSAQQFPDLHSELNLSSLELGDSALYFCASSPGLAGGWGTDTQYFGPGTRLTVL.

This chain connects TRBV19 to TRBJ1-4; 8 bases fit TRBD1. Germline CDR1 and CDR2: LNHDA and SQIVND (reference sequence). The CDR3 length is 16 residues. V shed 4 bases, J shed 8 bases, and the junction held 12 bases outside the gene matches. The CDR3 loop reads CASSSGTGGWQEKLFF. The CDR3 DNA reads as TGTGCCAGTAGTAGCGGGACAGGAGGATGGCAGGAAAAACTGTTTTTT. The full variable domain, rest sourced from reference TRBV19 and TRBJ1-4, is DGGITQSPKYLFRKEGQNVTLSCEQNLNHDAMYWYRQDPGQGLRLIYYSQIVNDFQKGDIAEGYSVSREKKESFPLTVTSAQKNPTAFYLCASSSGTGGWQEKLFFGSGTQLSVL.

The rearrangement uses TRBV2 and TRBJ1-5, with a tentative D call TRBD1 (5 bases). Per the germline V gene, CDR1 is SNHLY and CDR2 is FYNNEI. CDR3 length: 14 amino acids. Trimming shortened V by 3 bases and J by 3 bases, and 9 bases separated the two germline ends. Here the CDR3 reads CASSDSGHNQPQHF. As DNA, the CDR3 is TGTGCCAGCAGTGATTCGGGGCACAATCAGCCCCAGCATTTT.

The rearrangement links TRBV4-1 to TRBJ2-7; 8 bases line up with TRBD1. This CDR3 is 14 amino acids long. Per germline, CDR1 MGHRA and CDR2 YSYEKL. V was clipped by 6 bases and J by 4 bases; unmatched bases: 8. CDR3 sequence: CASSLRQGAYEQYF. The CDR3 DNA reads TGCGCCAGCAGTCTCCGGCAGGGGGCTTACGAGCAGTACTTC.

This rearrangement joins TRBV7-8 to TRBJ2-5; 11 bases map to TRBD1. The germline V gene encodes CDR1 SGHVS and CDR2 FQNEAQ. Trimming removed 4 bases from V and 0 bases from J; junction bases left unmatched: 4. The CDR3 totals 16 residues. CDR3 sequence reads: CASSSGTGGYQETQYF. CDR3 nucleotide sequence: TGTGCCAGCAGCTCAGGGACAGGGGGGTACCAAGAGACCCAGTACTTC.

This clone has a single count. The V gene is TRBV7-6, the J gene TRBJ1-1, with TRBD1 identical over 8 bases. The germline V gene has CDR1 SGHVS and CDR2 FNYEAQ. With 5 bases clipped from V and 4 bases from J, the junction kept 6 bases outside the gene matches. There are 14 residues in the CDR3. The DNA of the CDR3 is TGTGCCAGCAGCCTTCGACAGGGGAGCACTGAAGCTTTCTTT. Translated: CASSLRQGSTEAFF.